This TCR beta chain was recovered during a study of PD-L1 blockade in urothelial cancer. Across the whole study: About 90% of the roughly 30 patients were men with bladder-origin urothelial cancer. Analyses used blood from 3 weeks (second dose) and 6 weeks after treatment start.

Here immunoSEQ multiplex PCR was the method, and the copy in TCRdb shows in-frame clones only, minus some. The table has under 30,000 clones, around nine tenths seen once; the top ten hold roughly 3%. This clone was detected a few times. Each patient's cancer was a locally advanced or metastatic urothelial carcinoma. Trimming took 1 base from V and 10 from J, leaving 8 bases between them. Germline V CDR1 and CDR2: SGHDN, FVKESK. The CDR3 runs 12 residues. The J gene is TRBJ2-1, the V gene TRBV14; the D is unclear. The receptor was derived from a man aged 45 to 65 with urothelial cancer. The sample consisted of PBMCs, taken around atezolizumab (anti-PD-L1) treatment. The CDR3 loop reads CASSQGAWEQFF. Here the CDR3 DNA reads TGTGCCAGCAGCCAAGGGGCGTGGGAGCAGTTCTTC.